These 29 T cell receptor beta chains share one sample of origin, sequenced in a study of T-cell memory formation after mild COVID-19. TCRdb ran MiXCR on the 5' RACE reads and lists one entry per CDR3 protein. Here the sample spans 550,000 to 700,000 distinct CDR3 sequences, 17% being singletons. What was sequenced was PBMCs or a T cell subset sorted from them (not recorded which). The receptors come from an adult woman who had mild COVID-19 (a few samples of this study predate the infection). Cell type and time point are not known.

This clonotype was detected a few times. This chain joins TRBV4-1 and TRBJ2-5, with D possibly TRBD1 on 6 matching bases. The CDR3 covers 14 residues. V was pared by 4 bases and J by 4 bases, with 13 bases between. Germline V lookup: CDR1 MGHRA, CDR2 YSYEKL. The chain's CDR3 is CASSPTGLRETQYF. CDR3 nucleotide sequence: TGCGCCAGCAGCCCCACAGGGCTCCGAGAGACCCAGTACTTC.

This chain connects TRBV20-1 to TRBJ2-2; 9 bases are a match to TRBD2. CDR1 is DFQATT and CDR2 is SNEGSKA in the germline V gene (reference sequence). This CDR3 is built from 17 residues. The ends lost 3 bases at V and 1 base at J; junction bases unmatched: 9. CDR3 DNA sequence: TGCAGTGCTAGGAGCCCAGCGGGGGGAATGAACACCGGGGAGCTGTTTTTT. This encodes CSARSPAGGMNTGELFF.

The V call is TRBV24-1, the J call TRBJ2-5, with D perhaps assigned TRBD1 or TRBD2 (5 bases each). The CDR3 runs to 16 residues. Germline assignment: CDR1 KGHDR and CDR2 SFDVKD. Trimming left V 5 bases short and J 0 bases short, with 15 bases between. CDR3: CATSAGAGLNQETQYF. The CDR3, as DNA: TGTGCCACCAGTGCTGGGGCGGGTCTGAACCAAGAGACCCAGTACTTC.

This chain connects TRBV10-3 to TRBJ2-5; 8 nucleotides agree with TRBD2. V trimming: 3 bases; J trimming: 2 bases; junction bases outside the gene matches: 14. The CDR3 length is 18 residues. Germline V gene lookup returns CDR1 ENHRY and CDR2 SYGVKD. CDR3 loop: CAISETTRTAGGQETQYF. The CDR3 DNA is TGTGCCATCAGTGAAACTACCCGGACGGCGGGGGGACAAGAGACCCAGTACTTC.

The chain links TRBV2 to TRBJ1-1; D not resolved. The CDR3 runs 13 residues. Germline-derived CDR1 and CDR2 are SNHLY and FYNNEI. Trimming cost V 3 bases and J 3 bases, with 8 bases left between them. CDR3 coding DNA: TGTGCCAGCAGTGACGAGGGATACACTGAAGCTTTCTTT. As protein: CASSDEGYTEAFF.

V usage is TRBV4-1 and J usage is TRBJ2-6; maybe TRBD1 (5 bases). CDR1 is MGHRA, CDR2 YSYEKL, per germline. With 1 base removed from V and 3 bases from J, the gap between germline ends came to 13 bases. The CDR3 sequence is 17 residues long. CDR3 sequence: CASSQGQGPLGANVLTF. The CDR3 DNA reads as TGCGCCAGCAGCCAAGGCCAGGGCCCGCTTGGGGCCAACGTCCTGACTTTC.

Comments on this clonotype: Since the CDR3 does not end with the conserved phenylalanine or tryptophan, this likely comes from a read error. The DNA is left out, because the CDR3 cannot be placed on it with certainty; the CDR3 is given as TCRdb lists it. This sequence joins TRBV9 and TRBJ1-6. From its first to its last residue, the CDR3 has 10 amino acids. Germline lookup yields CDR1 SGDLS and CDR2 YYNGEE. The CDR3 sequence: CASSVGRLGN.

The V gene is TRBV24-1, the J gene TRBJ2-5, with D possibly being TRBD1 (6 bases). Germline loops: CDR1 KGHDR, CDR2 SFDVKD. V gave up 5 bases and J gave up 4 bases, with 13 bases separating them. The CDR3 extends over 14 amino acids. In DNA form, the CDR3 reads TGTGCCACCAGTGCCCCCAGAGGGGGAGAGACCCAGTACTTC. Translation gives CATSAPRGGETQYF.

This clonotype was seen only a few times. The CDR3 sequence: CSAQEGAGLETQYF. The CDR3 DNA sequence: TGCAGTGCTCAAGAGGGGGCAGGGCTAGAGACCCAGTACTTC. The rearrangement joins TRBV20-1 to TRBJ2-5; TRBD1 aligns across 7 bases. This CDR3 is 14 amino acids long. V gave up 5 bases and J gave up 4 bases; unmatched junction bases: 10. Germline values: CDR1 DFQATT, CDR2 SNEGSKA (reference sequence).

The CDR3 nucleotides are TGTGCCAGCAGCTTAGGAGCTGGCGGGGGGCGAATTTACGAGCAGTACTTC. Amino acid sequence: CASSLGAGGGRIYEQYF. The chain joins TRBV7-6 to TRBJ2-7; 8 bases agree with TRBD2. The germline gives CDR1 SGHVS, CDR2 FNYEAQ. The ends lost 1 base at V and 4 bases at J; junction bases unmatched: 12. There are 17 residues in the CDR3.

The J gene is TRBJ1-3, the V gene TRBV29-1; no reliable D call. Per the germline V gene, CDR1 is SQVTM and CDR2 is ANQGSEA. This CDR3 contains 12 residues. V shed 4 bases and J shed 5 bases, with 9 bases lying between them. CDR3 loop: CSVGTSRNTIYF. The CDR3 DNA sequence: TGCAGCGTTGGGACCTCAAGAAACACCATATATTTT.

The genes are TRBV5-6 and TRBJ1-2, with a tentative D call TRBD1 (5 bases). The germline V and J ends were trimmed by 4 bases and 4 bases, with 20 bases remaining between them. CDR1 and CDR2 (germline): SGHDT, YYEEEE. The CDR3 spans 16 residues. The CDR3 loop reads CASSPLTMDGGYGYTF. For the CDR3, the DNA is TGTGCCAGCAGCCCCCTCACCATGGACGGGGGCTATGGCTACACCTTC.

This clonotype showed up just a few times. This chain joins TRBV20-1 and TRBJ2-1; the D gene is possibly TRBD2 (5 bases). V was shortened by 5 bases and J by 8 bases, with 16 bases between the two germline ends. Germline V CDR1 and CDR2: DFQATT, SNEGSKA (reference sequence). This CDR3 spans 13 amino acids. The CDR3 sequence is CSAPNQPGDEQFF. In DNA form, the CDR3 reads TGCAGTGCTCCCAACCAGCCCGGGGATGAGCAGTTCTTC.

This clonotype has at least ten counts. V is TRBV5-1 and J is TRBJ2-1, with D unresolved. The germline CDR1 and CDR2 sequences are SGHRS and YFSETQ. The CDR3 is 14 amino acids. Trimming removed 4 bases from V and 0 bases from J, with 8 bases in between. This CDR3 reads CASSLTGSYNEQFF. The CDR3 DNA reads as TGCGCCAGCAGCCTGACCGGCTCCTACAATGAGCAGTTCTTC.

The V and J genes are TRBV29-1 and TRBJ1-2, with TRBD1 identical over 12 bases. J was trimmed by 5 bases and V by 1 base; bases with no gene match: 5. The CDR3 covers 15 residues. The germline gives CDR1 SQVTM, CDR2 ANQGSEA. For the CDR3, the DNA is TGCAGCGTTGAAGGGAGGGACAGGGGGCTATATGGCTACACCTTC. Translation gives CSVEGRDRGLYGYTF.

The chain couples TRBV29-1 to TRBJ2-1; D is uncertain. The length of the CDR3 is 13 residues. CDR1 and CDR2 (germline): SQVTM, ANQGSEA. Trimming stripped 5 bases from V and 3 bases from J, with 11 bases between. The CDR3 spells CSVPGQNYNEQFF. The CDR3 DNA is TGCAGCGTTCCCGGCCAGAACTACAATGAGCAGTTCTTC.

This clonotype was seen a handful of times. This chain uses TRBV10-3 with TRBJ1-3, with D maybe TRBD1 (5 bases). The germline CDR1 and CDR2 sequences are ENHRY and SYGVKD. The CDR3 sequence is 14 residues long. V gave up 11 bases and J gave up 4 bases, with 18 bases separating them. CDR3 coding DNA: TGTGCCCACCGAGGGGAGGCGGGCGGAAACACCATATATTTT. Protein product: CAHRGEAGGNTIYF.

This clonotype was detected once. This CDR3 reads CAISESNGGAGQFF. The DNA of the CDR3 is TGTGCCATCAGTGAGTCCAACGGGGGGGCCGGGCAGTTCTTC. The chain joins TRBV10-3 to TRBJ2-1, with TRBD2 matching over 8 bases. The CDR3 is made up of 14 amino acids. The V and J ends lost 0 bases and 12 bases, in that order; junction bases with no gene match: 7. Germline-derived CDR1 and CDR2 are ENHRY and SYGVKD.

The chain uses TRBV10-3 and TRBJ1-1; D gene unclear. Per germline, CDR1 ENHRY and CDR2 SYGVKD. This CDR3 region has 13 residues. With 4 bases removed from V and 0 bases from J, the gap between germline ends came to 6 bases. The chain's CDR3 is CAISAIMNTEAFF. The DNA for the CDR3 is TGTGCCATCAGTGCTATTATGAACACTGAAGCTTTCTTT.

This clonotype came up a few times. CDR3 residues: CASRLERTHTDTQYF. The CDR3, as DNA: TGTGCCAGCCGCTTGGAGAGGACCCACACAGATACGCAGTATTTT. This chain joins TRBV27 and TRBJ2-3; D remains unclear. From germline, CDR1 is MNHEY and CDR2 SMNVEV (reference sequence). This CDR3 contains 15 residues. Trimming removed 8 bases at V and 2 bases at J, with 17 bases between.

V and J are TRBV24-1 and TRBJ2-7; 8 bases are a match to TRBD1. Unmatched junction bases numbered 18, after V lost 3 bases and J lost 3 bases. Germline CDR1 is KGHDR and CDR2 is SFDVKD. The CDR3 has 19 amino acids. CDR3 nucleotides: TGTGCCACCAGTGATCCCCGGGACAGGACTCGATCCTTTGACTACGAGCAGTACTTC. Amino acids: CATSDPRDRTRSFDYEQYF.

The chain couples TRBV7-9 to TRBJ1-2, with 9 bases matching TRBD1. This CDR3 is 13 amino acids long. The germline V gene encodes CDR1 SEHNR and CDR2 FQNEAQ (reference sequence). V lost 7 bases, J lost 5 bases, and 5 bases stayed unmatched. CDR3 DNA: TGTGCCAGCAACAGGGACAGGGAATATGGCTACACCTTC. As protein: CASNRDREYGYTF.

This clonotype has just a few counts. The chain carries TRBV20-1 and TRBJ1-2, with a tentative D call TRBD1 (5 bases). The germline gives CDR1 DFQATT, CDR2 SNEGSKA (reference sequence). The V and J ends lost 1 base and 4 bases respectively, with 13 bases between them. The CDR3 covers 14 residues. The CDR3 loop is CSARVGQGSYGYTF. CDR3 DNA sequence: TGCAGTGCTAGAGTAGGGCAGGGTAGCTATGGCTACACCTTC.

This clonotype was seen at least ten times. The chain links TRBV12-3 or TRBV12-4 to TRBJ1-1; tentatively, D is TRBD1 (5 bases). This CDR3 is 14 amino acids long. V lost 3 bases and J 5 bases, leaving 13 bases between the germline ends. CDR3 in amino acids: CASSFRGEGTEAFF. The CDR3 DNA is TGTGCCAGCAGTTTCCGGGGGGAGGGTACTGAAGCTTTCTTT.

The V gene is TRBV29-1, the J gene TRBJ2-1; either TRBD1 or TRBD2 may fit D (5 bases each). CDR3 length: 13 amino acids. From germline, CDR1 is SQVTM and CDR2 ANQGSEA. V was cut by 7 bases and J by 7 bases, with 17 bases left in between. The CDR3 coding sequence is TGCAGCGGCCTGCCAATGGGGGTAAATGAGCAGTTCTTC. It translates to CSGLPMGVNEQFF.

V gene TRBV4-1 combines with J gene TRBJ1-4; D is unclear. V lost 0 bases to trimming and J lost 1 base, with 21 bases between them. CDR1 is MGHRA and CDR2 is YSYEKL in the germline V gene. This CDR3 comprises 20 residues. In nucleotides, the CDR3 is TGCGCCAGCAGCCAAGATTCGCGCGGAGTAGGGCGGAGAACTAATGAAAAACTGTTTTTT. This sequence encodes CASSQDSRGVGRRTNEKLFF.

This clonotype occurred a few times. The chain links TRBV5-1 to TRBJ2-3; 9 nucleotides line up with TRBD2. The CDR3 runs to 15 residues. J lost 3 bases, V lost 0 bases, and 2 bases had no gene match. Germline V gene data show CDR1 as SGHRS and CDR2 as YFSETQ. This CDR3 is CASSLDSGRTDTQYF. CDR3 bases: TGCGCCAGCAGCTTGGACAGCGGGAGGACAGATACGCAGTATTTT.

The V and J genes are TRBV9 and TRBJ2-7, with D possibly TRBD2 on 6 matching bases. The CDR3 is 16 amino acids. Trimming cost V 0 bases and J 2 bases, with 15 bases left between them. CDR1 is SGDLS, CDR2 YYNGEE, per germline. The CDR3 is CASSVDGLAPTYEQYF. For the CDR3, the DNA is TGTGCCAGCAGCGTAGATGGTCTAGCGCCCACCTACGAGCAGTACTTC.

This clonotype was observed a handful of times. The J gene is TRBJ2-1, the V gene TRBV2; D is uncertain. CDR1 SNHLY and CDR2 FYNNEI come from the germline V gene. The CDR3 has 12 residues. Trimming took 9 bases from V and 9 from J, leaving 15 bases between them. In DNA form, the CDR3 reads TGTGCCAGAGGACCCACCGGGTCTGAGCAGTTCTTC. Translated: CARGPTGSEQFF. Looking up the rest from reference TRBV2 and TRBJ2-1 gives the full variable domain: EPEVTQTPSHQVTQMGQEVILRCVPISNHLYFYWYRQILGQKVEFLVSFYNNEISEKSEIFDDQFSVERPDGSNFTLKIRSTKLEDSAMYFCARGPTGSEQFFGPGTRLTVL.